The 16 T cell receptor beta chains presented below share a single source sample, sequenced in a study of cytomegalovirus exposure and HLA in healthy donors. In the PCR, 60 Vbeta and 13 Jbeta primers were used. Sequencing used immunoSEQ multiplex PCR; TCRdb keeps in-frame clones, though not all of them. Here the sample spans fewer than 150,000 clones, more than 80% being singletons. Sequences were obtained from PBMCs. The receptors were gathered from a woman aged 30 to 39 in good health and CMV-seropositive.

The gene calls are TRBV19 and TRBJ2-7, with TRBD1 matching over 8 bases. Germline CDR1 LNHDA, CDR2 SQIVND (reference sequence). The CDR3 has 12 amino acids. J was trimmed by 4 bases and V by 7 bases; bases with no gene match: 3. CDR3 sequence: CASMDRAYEQYF. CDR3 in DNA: TGTGCCAGTATGGACAGGGCGTACGAGCAGTACTTC.

CDR3 region: CASSLEGAMNTEAFF. The DNA of the CDR3 is TGTGCCAGCAGCTTGGAAGGAGCTATGAACACTGAAGCTTTCTTT. This chain links TRBV5-4 with TRBJ1-1; D call uncertain. Germline V gene data show CDR1 as SGHNT and CDR2 as YYREEE (reference sequence). Trimming stripped 0 bases from V and 0 bases from J, with 9 bases between. The CDR3 loop spans 15 amino acids.

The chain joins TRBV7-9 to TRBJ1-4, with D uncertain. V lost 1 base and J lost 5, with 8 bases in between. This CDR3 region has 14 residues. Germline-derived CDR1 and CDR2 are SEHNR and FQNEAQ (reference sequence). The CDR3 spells CASSLGGQNEKLFF. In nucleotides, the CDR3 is TGTGCCAGCAGCTTAGGAGGGCAGAATGAAAAACTGTTTTTT.

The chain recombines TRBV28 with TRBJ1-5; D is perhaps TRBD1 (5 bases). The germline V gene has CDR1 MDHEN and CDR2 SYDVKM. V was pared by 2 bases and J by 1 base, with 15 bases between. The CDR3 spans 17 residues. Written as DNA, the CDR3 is TGTGCCAGCAGTTTAGCAGGGCGCGGTTCGAGCAATCAGCCCCAGCATTTT. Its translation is CASSLAGRGSSNQPQHF.

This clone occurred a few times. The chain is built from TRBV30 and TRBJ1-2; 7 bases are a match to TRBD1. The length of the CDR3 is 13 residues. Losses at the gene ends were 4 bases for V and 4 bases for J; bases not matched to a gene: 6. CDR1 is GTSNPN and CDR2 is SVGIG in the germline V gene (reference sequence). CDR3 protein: CAWTSRGSYGYTF. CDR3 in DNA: TGTGCCTGGACCTCCAGGGGGTCCTATGGCTACACCTTC.

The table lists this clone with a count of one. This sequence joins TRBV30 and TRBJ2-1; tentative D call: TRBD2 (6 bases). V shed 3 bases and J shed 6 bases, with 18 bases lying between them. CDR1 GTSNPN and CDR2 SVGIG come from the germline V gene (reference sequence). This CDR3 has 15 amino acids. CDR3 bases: TGTGCCTGGAGGGGGGGATCGGGATCTGCCAATGAGCAGTTCTTC. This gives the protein CAWRGGSGSANEQFF.

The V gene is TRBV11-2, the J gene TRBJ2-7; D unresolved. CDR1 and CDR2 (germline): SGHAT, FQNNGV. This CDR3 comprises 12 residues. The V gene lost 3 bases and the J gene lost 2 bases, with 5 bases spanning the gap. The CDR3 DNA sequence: TGTGCCAGCAGCTTCCTCGCCTACGAGCAGTACTTC. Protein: CASSFLAYEQYF. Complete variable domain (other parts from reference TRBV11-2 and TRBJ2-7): EAGVAQSPRYKIIEKRQSVAFWCNPISGHATLYWYQQILGQGPKLLIQFQNNGVVDDSQLPKDRFSAERLKGVDSTLKIQPAKLEDSAVYLCASSFLAYEQYFGPGTRLTVT.

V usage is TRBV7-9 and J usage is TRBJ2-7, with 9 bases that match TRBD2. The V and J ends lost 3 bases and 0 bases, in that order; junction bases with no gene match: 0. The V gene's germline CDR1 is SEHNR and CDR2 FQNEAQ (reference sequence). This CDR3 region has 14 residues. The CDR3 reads CASSFSGSSYEQYF. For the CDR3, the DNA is TGTGCCAGCAGCTTTAGCGGGAGCTCCTACGAGCAGTACTTC.

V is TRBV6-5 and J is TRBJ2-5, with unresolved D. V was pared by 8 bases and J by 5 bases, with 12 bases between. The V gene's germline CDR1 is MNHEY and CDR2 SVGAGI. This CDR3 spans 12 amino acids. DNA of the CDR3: TGTGCCAGCCACACGCCGGGTGAGACCCAGTACTTC. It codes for CASHTPGETQYF.

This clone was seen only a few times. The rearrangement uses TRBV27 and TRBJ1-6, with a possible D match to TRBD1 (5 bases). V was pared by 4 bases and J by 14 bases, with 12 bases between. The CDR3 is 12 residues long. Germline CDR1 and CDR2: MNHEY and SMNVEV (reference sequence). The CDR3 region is CASSSGHPTLHF. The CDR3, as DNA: TGTGCCAGCAGTTCAGGACATCCCACCCTCCACTTT.

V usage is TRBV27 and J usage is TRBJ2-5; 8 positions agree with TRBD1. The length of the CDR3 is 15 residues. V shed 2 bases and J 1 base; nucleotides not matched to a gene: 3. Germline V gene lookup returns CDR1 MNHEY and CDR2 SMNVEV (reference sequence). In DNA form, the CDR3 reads TGTGCCAGCAGTTTACTCGGACAGGGCCAAGAGACCCAGTACTTC. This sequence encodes CASSLLGQGQETQYF.

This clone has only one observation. The CDR3 sequence: CASSVGQGLDTQYF. The CDR3 DNA is TGTGCCAGCAGCGTCGGGCAGGGGCTAGATACGCAGTATTTT. The gene calls are TRBV7-9 and TRBJ2-3; a possible D gene is TRBD1 (6 bases). Germline V gene sequence: CDR1 SEHNR, CDR2 FQNEAQ (reference sequence). The CDR3 totals 14 residues. Trimming removed 5 bases from V and 5 bases from J, with 14 bases in between. The full variable domain, in which reference TRBV7-9 and TRBJ2-3 provide the parts outside the CDR3, is DTGVSQNPRHKITKRGQNVTFRCDPISEHNRLYWYRQTLGQGPEFLTYFQNEAQLEKSRLLSDRFSAERPKGSFSTLEIQRTEQGDSAMYLCASSVGQGLDTQYFGPGTRLTVL.

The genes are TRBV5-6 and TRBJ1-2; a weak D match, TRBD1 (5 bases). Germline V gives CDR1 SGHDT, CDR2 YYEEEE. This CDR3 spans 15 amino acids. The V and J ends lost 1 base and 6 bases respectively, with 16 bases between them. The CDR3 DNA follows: TGTGCCAGCAGCTTGAGGATAAGGGGCGCAAATGGCTACACCTTC. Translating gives CASSLRIRGANGYTF.

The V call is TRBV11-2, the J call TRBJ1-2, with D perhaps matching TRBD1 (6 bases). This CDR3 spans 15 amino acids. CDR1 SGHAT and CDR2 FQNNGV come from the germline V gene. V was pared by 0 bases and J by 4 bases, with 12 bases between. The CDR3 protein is CASSLDEGTPYGYTF. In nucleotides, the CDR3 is TGTGCCAGCAGCTTAGATGAGGGGACACCCTATGGCTACACCTTC.

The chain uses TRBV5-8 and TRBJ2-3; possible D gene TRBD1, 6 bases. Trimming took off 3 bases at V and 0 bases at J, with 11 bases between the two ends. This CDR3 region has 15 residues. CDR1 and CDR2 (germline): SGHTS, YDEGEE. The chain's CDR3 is CASSSDRVSTDTQYF. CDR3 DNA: TGTGCCAGCAGCTCGGACAGAGTTAGCACAGATACGCAGTATTTT.

CDR3: CASSPYPPLERDTGELFF. The DNA of the CDR3 is TGTGCCAGCAGTCCCTACCCTCCCCTAGAGCGGGACACCGGGGAGCTGTTTTTT. This rearrangement joins TRBV28 to TRBJ2-2; a weak D match, TRBD2 (6 bases). This CDR3 region has 18 residues. Trimming cost V 5 bases and J 3 bases, with 22 bases left between them. Germline V gene sequence: CDR1 MDHEN, CDR2 SYDVKM.